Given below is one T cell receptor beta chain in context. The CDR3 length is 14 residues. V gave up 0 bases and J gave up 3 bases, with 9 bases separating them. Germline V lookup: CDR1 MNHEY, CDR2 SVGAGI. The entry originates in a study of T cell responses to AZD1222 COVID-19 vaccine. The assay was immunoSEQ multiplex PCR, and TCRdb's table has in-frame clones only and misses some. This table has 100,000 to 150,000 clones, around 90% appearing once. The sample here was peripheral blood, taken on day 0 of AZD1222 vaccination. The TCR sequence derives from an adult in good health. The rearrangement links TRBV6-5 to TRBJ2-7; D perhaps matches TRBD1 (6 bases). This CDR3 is CASSYSKGDYEQYF. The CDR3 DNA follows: TGTGCCAGCAGTTACTCGAAGGGGGACTACGAGCAGTACTTC.